The next 24 T cell receptor beta chains were all read from a single sample in a study of blood T cell repertoires in COVID-19. The method was immunoSEQ multiplex PCR; TCRdb's version includes in-frame clones alone and lacks a portion of them. The repertoire consists of 210,000 or so clones, with around 85% occurring once and the leading ten covering about 14%. What was sequenced was peripheral blood. The source is a man aged 45-65 years who had recovered from COVID-19.

This clone was counted a few times. The chain links TRBV18 to TRBJ2-3, with TRBD1 as a possible D gene (6 bases). Germline loops: CDR1 KGHSH, CDR2 LQKENI. V was clipped by 3 bases and J by 3 bases, with 16 bases between them. The CDR3 totals 16 residues. DNA for the CDR3: TGTGCCAGCTCACCCTCCAGGGGCTCTGTAACAGATACGCAGTATTTT. It yields the protein CASSPSRGSVTDTQYF.

The chain combines TRBV5-4 with TRBJ1-2, with D unclear. Per germline, CDR1 SGHNT and CDR2 YYREEE (reference sequence). The V end was cut by 0 bases, the J end by 2 bases, with 14 bases between. The CDR3 consists of 16 residues. In DNA, the CDR3 is TGTGCCAGCAGCTTGGAAGCGGTAAGGGTGAACTATGGCTACACCTTC. This codes for CASSLEAVRVNYGYTF.

The chain joins TRBV11-1 to TRBJ2-7; 10 bases are a match to TRBD2. Looked up from germline, CDR1 is SGHAT and CDR2 is FQDESV (reference sequence). With V trimmed by 2 bases and J by 9 bases, 7 bases remained unmatched. The length of the CDR3 is 14 residues. CDR3 protein: CASSLRLAGAVQYF. The CDR3 nucleotides are TGTGCCAGCAGCTTAAGGCTAGCGGGAGCCGTGCAGTACTTC.

This clone has more than one count but fewer than ten. J is TRBJ1-5 and V is TRBV6-6; maybe TRBD1 (5 bases). The V gene's germline CDR1 is MNHNY and CDR2 SVGAGI (reference sequence). The CDR3 contains 15 residues. The V and J ends lost 2 bases and 0 bases respectively, with 8 bases between them. The CDR3 sequence is CASSYNRYSNQPQHF. For the CDR3, the DNA is TGTGCCAGCAGTTACAACAGGTATAGCAATCAGCCCCAGCATTTT.

The rearrangement joins TRBV10-2 to TRBJ2-1; D may be TRBD2 (6 bases). Trimming cost V 2 bases and J 0 bases, with 11 bases left between them. Germline CDR1 reads WSHSY; CDR2 reads SAAADI. CDR3 size: 16 residues. The CDR3 coding sequence is TGCGCCAGCAGTGAGCTACGGGGGAGCTCCTACAATGAGCAGTTCTTC. It codes for CASSELRGSSYNEQFF.

This clone was recorded once. The chain is built from TRBV7-8 and TRBJ1-4, with 7 bases that match TRBD1. Germline V gene sequence: CDR1 SGHVS, CDR2 FQNEAQ. V lost 5 bases to trimming and J lost 4 bases; unmatched junction nucleotides: 10. This CDR3 has 16 amino acids. CDR3 in amino acids: CASSPRRGGINEKLFF. The DNA for the CDR3 is TGTGCCAGCAGCCCGCGGAGAGGGGGCATTAATGAAAAACTGTTTTTT.

The gene calls are TRBV28 and TRBJ1-1; D is unresolved. V shed 1 base and J shed 7 bases, with 7 bases lying between them. Germline CDR1 reads MDHEN; CDR2 reads SYDVKM. This CDR3 comprises 12 residues. This CDR3 reads CASSLSGFEAFF. For the CDR3, the DNA is TGTGCCAGCAGTTTATCCGGGTTTGAAGCTTTCTTT.

This clone was found once. The chain carries TRBV28 and TRBJ1-5; maybe TRBD1 (5 bases). The germline V gene encodes CDR1 MDHEN and CDR2 SYDVKM. This CDR3 region has 11 residues. This CDR3 reads CATGGNQPQHF. The CDR3, as DNA: TGTGCGACGGGGGGGAATCAGCCCCAGCATTTT.

The DNA of the CDR3 is TGTGCCAGCAGCTTAAGGAGGACAGACCACAACCAGCCCCAGCATTTT. Its protein product is CASSLRRTDHNQPQHF. The chain uses TRBV7-3 and TRBJ1-5; D might be TRBD1 (6 bases). The V gene lost 1 base and the J gene lost 7 bases, with 17 bases spanning the gap. The CDR3 has 16 amino acids. In germline, CDR1 is SGHTA, CDR2 FQGTGA. Variable domain in full (rest from reference TRBV7-3 and TRBJ1-5): GAGVSQTPSNKVTEKGKYVELRCDPISGHTALYWYRQSLGQGPEFLIYFQGTGAADDSGLPNDRFFAVRPEGSVSTLKIQRTERGDSAVYLCASSLRRTDHNQPQHFGDGTRLSIL.

About this clone itself: One junction end disagrees with the germline gene, perhaps due to a read error. V and J are TRBV18 and TRBJ1-5, with TRBD1 matching 9 bases. Germline V gene data show CDR1 as KGHSH and CDR2 as LQKENI. This CDR3 has 15 residues. The CDR3 DNA reads as TGTGCCAGCTCACGAGGGACAGGGTTAAATCTGCCCCAGCATTTT. Amino acid sequence: CASSRGTGLNLPQHF. The full variable domain, completed using reference TRBV18 and TRBJ1-5, is NAGVMQNPRHLVRRRGQEARLRCSPMKGHSHVYWYRQLPEEGLKFMVYLQKENIIDESGMPKERFSAEFPKEGPSILRIQQVVRGDSAAYFCASSRGTGLNLPQHFGDGTRLSIL.

The chain combines TRBV4-3 with TRBJ2-3; 10 bases fit TRBD2. The CDR3 totals 15 residues. With 0 bases clipped from V and 8 bases from J, the junction kept 5 bases outside the gene matches. Germline lookup yields CDR1 LGHNA and CDR2 YSLEER. The CDR3 DNA reads TGCGCCAGCAGCCAAGATCTGATAGCGGGAGGTACGCAGTATTTT. It codes for CASSQDLIAGGTQYF.

The CDR3 nucleotides read TGTGCCAGCAGCCTAACTAGCGGAGCAACCTACGAGCAGTACTTC. Encoded protein: CASSLTSGATYEQYF. V is TRBV13 and J is TRBJ2-7; 8 bases fit TRBD2. The CDR3 consists of 15 residues. The V segment lost 5 bases and the J segment 2 bases; nucleotides outside the gene matches: 8. Looked up from germline, CDR1 is PRHDT and CDR2 is FYEKMQ (reference sequence).

V and J are TRBV7-2 and TRBJ2-5, with 10 bases lining up with TRBD2. Trimming took 1 base from V and 5 from J; bases not matched to a gene: 13. This CDR3 is built from 18 residues. Germline V lookup: CDR1 SGHTA, CDR2 FQGNSA. CDR3 residues: CASSLGLAGGWSGETQYF. The CDR3 DNA is TGTGCCAGCAGCTTAGGATTAGCGGGAGGTTGGAGCGGTGAGACCCAGTACTTC. The whole variable domain, remainder taken from reference TRBV7-2 and TRBJ2-5, is GAGVSQSPSNKVTEKGKDVELRCDPISGHTALYWYRQSLGQGLEFLIYFQGNSAPDKSGLPSDRFSAERTGGSVSTLTIQRTQQEDSAVYLCASSLGLAGGWSGETQYFGPGTRLLVL.

The chain has TRBV15 and TRBJ1-1; D may be TRBD1 (5 bases). This CDR3 contains 13 residues. Germline V lookup: CDR1 LNHNV, CDR2 YYDKDF (reference sequence). V lost 7 bases, J lost 11 bases, and 20 bases lay in between. The CDR3 sequence is CATTTGYRSGAFF. The CDR3 DNA follows: TGTGCCACCACAACAGGTTACAGGAGCGGGGCTTTCTTT.

Ten or more counts support this clone. V gene TRBV30 combines with J gene TRBJ2-7; D possibly corresponds to TRBD2 (6 bases). Germline CDR1 is GTSNPN and CDR2 is SVGIG (reference sequence). The CDR3 has 14 amino acids. Trimming pared 0 bases from V and 3 bases from J, leaving 12 bases between. CDR3 DNA sequence: TGTGCCTGGAGTGTAATGGGACTGGGCTACGAGCAGTACTTC. Residues: CAWSVMGLGYEQYF.

The chain carries TRBV28 and TRBJ1-2, with 7 positions matching TRBD1. This CDR3 comprises 11 residues. Unmatched junction bases numbered 5, after V lost 10 bases and J lost 6 bases. Germline V gene data show CDR1 as MDHEN and CDR2 as SYDVKM. For the CDR3, the DNA is TGTGCCATCTACAGGGGAAATGGCTACACCTTC. Amino acids: CAIYRGNGYTF.

This CDR3 is CASSSSGAFLYEQYF. In DNA, the CDR3 is TGTGCCAGCAGTTCCTCAGGGGCTTTTCTCTACGAGCAGTACTTC. This sequence joins TRBV27 and TRBJ2-7; D may be TRBD1 (6 bases). This CDR3 has 15 residues. Germline V gives CDR1 MNHEY, CDR2 SMNVEV (reference sequence). V lost 4 bases and J lost 3, with 16 bases in between.

V is TRBV10-3 and J is TRBJ2-2; D not certain. Germline CDR1 and CDR2: ENHRY and SYGVKD. V was pared by 3 bases and J by 3 bases, with 11 bases between. The CDR3 sequence is 15 residues long. The CDR3 nucleotides are TGTGCCATCAGTGAAGGTGCAGGTGACACCGGGGAGCTGTTTTTT. Translated: CAISEGAGDTGELFF.

This chain joins TRBV20-1 and TRBJ2-1, with D perhaps matching TRBD2 (5 bases). Per germline, CDR1 DFQATT and CDR2 SNEGSKA (reference sequence). V was clipped by 4 bases and J by 7 bases, with 8 bases between them. This CDR3 region has 11 residues. The CDR3 is CSATSPNEQFF. CDR3 bases: TGCAGTGCTACTAGCCCTAATGAGCAGTTCTTC.

This clone was detected once. This chain links TRBV29-1 with TRBJ2-7; tentative D call: TRBD2 (6 bases). Germline-derived CDR1 and CDR2 are SQVTM and ANQGSEA. This CDR3 is 14 amino acids long. V shed 3 bases and J shed 2 bases, with 14 bases lying between them. The CDR3 bases are TGCAGCGTTGAGGCGGGGCCTTCTCCCTACGAGCAGTACTTC. Protein sequence: CSVEAGPSPYEQYF.

With respect to this clone: A read error may account for a junction end that differs from germline. The J gene is TRBJ2-7, the V gene TRBV11-2, with no clear D. CDR1 is SGHAT and CDR2 is FQNNGV in the germline V gene. The CDR3 consists of 13 residues. The CDR3 here is CASTLAMENEQYF. The CDR3 coding sequence is TGTGCCAGCACCTTAGCTATGGAGAACGAGCAGTACTTC.

The chain links TRBV6-7 to TRBJ2-3; 7 nucleotides agree with TRBD2. TRBV6-7 is assigned to the ORF class and has an uncertain function. The J segment lost 0 bases and the V segment lost 2 bases, leaving 14 bases of the junction unmatched. There are 19 residues in the CDR3. The chain's CDR3 is CASSYPVLAVLMSTDTQYF. CDR3 sequence (DNA): TGTGCCAGCAGTTACCCCGTGCTAGCGGTCTTAATGAGCACAGATACGCAGTATTTT.

V and J are TRBV5-1 and TRBJ2-7; no clear D gene. CDR1 and CDR2 (germline): SGHRS, YFSETQ. The CDR3 sequence is 15 residues long. The V end lost 0 bases, the J end lost 1 base, and 11 bases lay between the germline ends. The CDR3 sequence: CASSLEPSTSYEQYF. CDR3 DNA: TGCGCCAGCAGCTTGGAGCCTAGTACATCCTACGAGCAGTACTTC.

This chain connects TRBV30 to TRBJ2-7; 10 nucleotides agree with TRBD2. CDR1 and CDR2 (germline): GTSNPN, SVGIG (reference sequence). Trimming took 3 bases from V and 1 from J; bases not matched to a gene: 3. This CDR3 has 14 residues. The CDR3 sequence: CAWRLAGSSYEQYF. The CDR3 nucleotides read TGTGCCTGGAGACTAGCGGGAAGTTCCTACGAGCAGTACTTC.